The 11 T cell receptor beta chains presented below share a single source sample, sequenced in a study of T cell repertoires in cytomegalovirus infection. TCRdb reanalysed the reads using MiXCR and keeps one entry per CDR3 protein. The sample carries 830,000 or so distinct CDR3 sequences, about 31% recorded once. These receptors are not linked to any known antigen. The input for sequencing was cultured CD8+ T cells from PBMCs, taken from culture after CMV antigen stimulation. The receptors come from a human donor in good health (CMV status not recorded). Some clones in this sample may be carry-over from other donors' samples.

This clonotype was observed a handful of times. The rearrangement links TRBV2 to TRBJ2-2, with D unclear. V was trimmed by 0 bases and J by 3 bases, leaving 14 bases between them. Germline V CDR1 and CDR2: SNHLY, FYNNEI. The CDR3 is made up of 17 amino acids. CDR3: CASSEAVGSVDTGELFF. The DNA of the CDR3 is TGTGCCAGCAGTGAAGCTGTCGGCAGCGTAGACACCGGGGAGCTGTTTTTT.

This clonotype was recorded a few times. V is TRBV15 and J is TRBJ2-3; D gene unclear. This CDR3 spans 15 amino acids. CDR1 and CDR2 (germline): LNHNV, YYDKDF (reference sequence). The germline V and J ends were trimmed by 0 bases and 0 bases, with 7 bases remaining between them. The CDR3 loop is CATSREIESTDTQYF. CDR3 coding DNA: TGTGCCACCAGCAGAGAGATAGAGAGCACAGATACGCAGTATTTT. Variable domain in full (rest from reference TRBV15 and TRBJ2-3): DAMVIQNPRYQVTQFGKPVTLSCSQTLNHNVMYWYQQKSSQAPKLLFHYYDKDFNNEADTPDNFQSRRPNTSFCFLDIRSPGLGDTAMYLCATSREIESTDTQYFGPGTRLTVL.

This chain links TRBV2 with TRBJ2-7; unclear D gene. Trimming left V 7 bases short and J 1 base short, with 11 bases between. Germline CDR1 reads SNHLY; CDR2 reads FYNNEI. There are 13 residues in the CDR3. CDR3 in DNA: TGTGCCAGCATGTCGCACGGGTCCTACGAGCAGTACTTC. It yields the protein CASMSHGSYEQYF.

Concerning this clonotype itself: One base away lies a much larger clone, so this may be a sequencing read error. The CDR3 here is CAGSPSEGQGTEAFF. DNA for the CDR3: TGTGCCGGCAGCCCCTCGGAGGGGCAGGGCACTGAAGCTTTCTTT. The chain carries TRBV7-2 and TRBJ1-1; a weak D match, TRBD1 (5 bases). The CDR3 has 15 residues. Per the germline V gene, CDR1 is SGHTA and CDR2 is FQGNSA.

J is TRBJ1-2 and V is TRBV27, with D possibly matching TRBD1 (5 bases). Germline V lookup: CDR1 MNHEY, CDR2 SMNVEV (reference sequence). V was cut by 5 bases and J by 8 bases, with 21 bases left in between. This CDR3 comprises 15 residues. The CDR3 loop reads CASSTTLRGVWGYTF. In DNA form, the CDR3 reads TGTGCCAGCAGTACAACCCTGCGGGGGGTGTGGGGCTACACCTTC.

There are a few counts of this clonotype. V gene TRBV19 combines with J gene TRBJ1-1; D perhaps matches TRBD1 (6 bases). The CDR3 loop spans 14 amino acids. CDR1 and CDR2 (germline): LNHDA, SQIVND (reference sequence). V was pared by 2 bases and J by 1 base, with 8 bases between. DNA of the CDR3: TGTGCCAGTAGTATAACAGGGAGGAACACTGAAGCTTTCTTT. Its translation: CASSITGRNTEAFF.

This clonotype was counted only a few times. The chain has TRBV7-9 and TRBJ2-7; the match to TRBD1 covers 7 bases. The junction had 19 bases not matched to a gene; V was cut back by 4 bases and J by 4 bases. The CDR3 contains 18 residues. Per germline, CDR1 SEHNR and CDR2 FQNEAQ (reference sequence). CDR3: CASSSNDLLTGNFYEQYF. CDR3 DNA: TGTGCCAGCAGCTCCAATGACCTATTGACAGGGAATTTTTACGAGCAGTACTTC.

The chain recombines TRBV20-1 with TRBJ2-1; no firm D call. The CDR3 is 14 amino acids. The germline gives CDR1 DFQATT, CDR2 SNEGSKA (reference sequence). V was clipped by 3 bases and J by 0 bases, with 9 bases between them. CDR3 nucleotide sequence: TGCAGTGCTAGGGGCAGCCACTCCTACAATGAGCAGTTCTTC. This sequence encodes CSARGSHSYNEQFF.

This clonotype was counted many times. CDR3 sequence (DNA): TGTGCCAGCAGCTTAGTTCGCGGGGGGGCCCTGGAGACCCAGTACTTC. The encoded protein is CASSLVRGGALETQYF. The rearrangement joins TRBV7-8 to TRBJ2-5, with 9 bases aligning to TRBD2. The CDR3 is 16 residues long. Germline loops: CDR1 SGHVS, CDR2 FQNEAQ. V dropped 1 base and J dropped 5; count of bases not matched to a gene: 8.

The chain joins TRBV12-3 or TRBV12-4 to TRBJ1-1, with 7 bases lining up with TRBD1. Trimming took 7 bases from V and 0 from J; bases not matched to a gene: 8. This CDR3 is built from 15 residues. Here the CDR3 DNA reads TGTGCCAGCAACATAGGCAGGGGGATGAACACTGAAGCTTTCTTT. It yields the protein CASNIGRGMNTEAFF.

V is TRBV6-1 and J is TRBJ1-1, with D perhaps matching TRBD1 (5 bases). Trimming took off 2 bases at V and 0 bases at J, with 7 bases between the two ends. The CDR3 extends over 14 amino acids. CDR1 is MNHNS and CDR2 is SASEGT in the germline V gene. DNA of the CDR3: TGTGCCAGCAGTGAACGACAGTTGAACACTGAAGCTTTCTTT. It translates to CASSERQLNTEAFF.